The rows below give T cell receptor beta chains drawn from one sample of a study of cytomegalovirus exposure and HLA in healthy donors. Assay: immunoSEQ multiplex PCR; the TCRdb copy retains only in-frame clones and omits some. Its listing shows 35,000 to 45,000 clones. Sequenced material: PBMCs. The receptors were gathered from a male donor in good health and CMV-seronegative. The CDR3 runs from the conserved cysteine through the conserved F or W. A D gene is named only where the DNA matches it firmly.

TRBJ1-2 | - | TRBV19 | CASSRQGRYGYTF | TGTGCCAGTAGTCGGCAGGGGCGCTATGGCTACACCTTC
TRBJ2-7 | - | TRBV9 | CASSPGTGVGAEQYF | TGTGCCAGCAGCCCGGGGACGGGGGTTGGAGCCGAGCAGTACTTC
TRBJ1-1 | - | TRBV19 | CATSRGYTEAFF | TGTGCCACCTCTAGAGGCTACACTGAAGCTTTCTTT
TRBJ1-2 | - | TRBV23-1 | CASIRGKDGYTF | TGCGCCAGCATCCGGGGAAAGGATGGCTACACCTTC
TRBJ2-7 | TRBD1 | TRBV4-1 | CASSQFLPPGQVRYEQYF | TGCGCCAGCAGCCAATTCTTACCCCCGGGACAGGTACGCTACGAGCAGTACTTC
TRBJ2-1 | TRBD2 | TRBV13 | CASRALAGVTYNEQFF | TGTGCCAGCAGAGCGCTAGCGGGGGTTACCTACAATGAGCAGTTCTTC
TRBJ2-1 | TRBD2 | TRBV2 | CASRTSGPINEQFF | TGTGCCAGCAGGACTAGCGGGCCTATTAATGAGCAGTTCTTC
TRBJ1-2 | - | TRBV7-9 | CASRSPGIFNYGYTF | TGTGCCAGCAGATCTCCGGGGATCTTTAACTATGGCTACACCTTC
TRBJ1-1 | TRBD1 | TRBV13 | CASSLEGSGQGAFSTEAFF | TGTGCCAGCAGCTTAGAAGGTTCGGGACAGGGGGCTTTTAGCACTGAAGCTTTCTTT
TRBJ2-7 | TRBD1 | TRBV5-5 | CASFPGQAAYEQYF | TGTGCCAGCTTTCCGGGACAGGCGGCCTACGAGCAGTACTTC
TRBJ2-1 | - | TRBV6-1 | CASKGLFNEQFF | TGTGCCAGCAAAGGACTATTCAATGAGCAGTTCTTC
TRBJ2-3 | TRBD2 | TRBV7-8 | CASIYMGLADTDTQYF | TGTGCCAGCATCTACATGGGACTAGCGGACACAGATACGCAGTATTTT
TRBJ2-5 | - | TRBV18 | CASHIARQETQYF | TGTGCCAGCCACATAGCCCGCCAAGAGACCCAGTACTTC
TRBJ2-2 | TRBD2 | TRBV30 | CAWSPRTSGSYTGELFF | TGTGCCTGGAGTCCTCGGACTAGCGGGAGTTATACCGGGGAGCTGTTTTTT
TRBJ2-2 | - | TRBV11-3 | CASSLLATGELFF | TGTGCCAGCAGCTTACTAGCGACCGGGGAGCTGTTTTTT
TRBJ2-7 | - | TRBV7-2 | CASSLEAGVSSYEQYF | TGTGCCAGCAGCTTAGAAGCGGGCGTAAGCTCCTACGAGCAGTACTTC
TRBJ2-1 | TRBD2 | TRBV2 | CASSPESGRINNEQFF | TGTGCCAGCAGCCCCGAAAGCGGGAGGATCAACAATGAGCAGTTCTTC
TRBJ1-4 | - | TRBV6-1 | CASSEELRAGRGKLFF | TGTGCCAGCAGTGAAGAGTTGAGAGCAGGGAGGGGAAAACTGTTTTTT
TRBJ2-1 | TRBD2 | TRBV7-8 | CASSLALAGGQFF | TGTGCCAGCAGCTTAGCGCTAGCGGGGGGACAGTTCTTC
TRBJ2-3 | - | TRBV14 | CASSQRGSTDTQYF | TGTGCCAGCAGCCAACGCGGGAGCACAGATACGCAGTATTTT
TRBJ2-7 | - | TRBV14 | CASSQDASYEQYF | TGTGCCAGCAGCCAAGATGCCAGCTACGAGCAGTACTTC
TRBJ2-7 | - | TRBV7-2 | CASSLSRDRPAEQYF | TGTGCCAGCAGCTTATCGCGGGATAGACCAGCGGAGCAGTACTTC
TRBJ2-7 | TRBD2 | TRBV5-4 | CASSSSSGVFYEQYF | TGTGCCAGCAGCTCGTCTAGCGGGGTCTTTTACGAGCAGTACTTC
TRBJ2-3 | - | TRBV5-8 | CASSSWGRGGDTQYF | TGTGCCAGCAGCTCGTGGGGCAGGGGTGGAGATACGCAGTATTTT
TRBJ1-2 | - | TRBV25-1 | CASSESTRELANYGYTF | TGTGCCAGCAGTGAATCGACACGAGAATTGGCTAACTATGGCTACACCTTC
TRBJ1-1 | - | TRBV6-1 | CASNGQSPLNTEAFF | TGTGCCAGCAACGGACAGAGCCCACTGAACACTGAAGCTTTCTTT
TRBJ2-1 | - | TRBV30 | CAWSGRRDNEQFF | TGTGCCTGGAGTGGCCGCCGGGACAATGAGCAGTTCTTC
TRBJ1-2 | TRBD1 | TRBV7-8 | CASSSRRDSPYYGYTF | TGTGCCAGCAGCTCTAGACGGGACAGCCCATATTATGGCTACACCTTC